This entry lists 23 T cell receptor beta chains sequenced from one sample in a study of T cells in Graves' hyperthyroidism and ophthalmopathy. Amplification yielded TCR beta CDR3 regions, with RNA transcripts as the source. Carried out on the TCR CDR3, a first-round RT-PCR used the HTBI primer set. In TCRdb, the multiplex PCR reads were re-called with MiXCR into one record per CDR3 protein. The profile covers around 620,000 distinct CDR3 sequences, with just over 45% appearing a single time and around 20% taken by the ten largest. The material sequenced was peripheral blood or thyroid tissue (not recorded which). These receptors were obtained from an adult woman with Graves' disease, either hyperthyroidism or ophthalmopathy (not recorded which).

This clonotype was observed a few times. The chain has TRBV30 and TRBJ2-2; D may be TRBD1 or TRBD2 (6 bases each). The CDR3 spans 12 residues. Germline CDR1 is GTSNPN and CDR2 is SVGIG (reference sequence). The germline V and J ends were trimmed by 2 bases and 8 bases, with 9 bases remaining between them. CDR3 region: CAWSRGRGELFF. In nucleotides, the CDR3 is TGTGCCTGGAGTCGGGGGCGTGGGGAGCTGTTTTTT.

The J gene is TRBJ1-1, the V gene TRBV29-1, with a weak D call TRBD1 (5 bases). Deletions cut 7 bases from V and 3 bases from J, with 9 bases between. The CDR3 extends over 11 amino acids. Germline CDR1 reads SQVTM; CDR2 reads ANQGSEA. The CDR3: CSAGADTEAFF. CDR3 nucleotide sequence: TGCAGCGCTGGGGCGGACACTGAAGCTTTCTTT.

This clonotype came up a few times. The V call is TRBV29-1, the J call TRBJ1-2; D is ambiguous. In germline, CDR1 is SQVTM, CDR2 ANQGSEA. CDR3 length equals 13 residues. V dropped 3 bases and J dropped 4 bases, with 12 bases sitting between them. CDR3 bases: TGCAGCGTTGATGAGACTGCCACCTATGGCTACACCTTC. Translating gives CSVDETATYGYTF.

This chain uses TRBV2 with TRBJ1-5, with a possible D match to TRBD1 (6 bases). Trimming shortened V by 3 bases and J by 5 bases, and 11 bases separated the two germline ends. There are 14 residues in the CDR3. Germline V CDR1 and CDR2: SNHLY, FYNNEI. DNA for the CDR3: TGTGCCAGCAGTGAGGACAGATATGATCAGCCCCAGCATTTT. Translating gives CASSEDRYDQPQHF.

This clonotype was recorded at least ten times. The gene calls are TRBV15 and TRBJ1-4, with unresolved D. CDR1 and CDR2 (germline): LNHNV, YYDKDF (reference sequence). This CDR3 has 16 amino acids. Trimming cost V 2 bases and J 1 base, with 11 bases left between them. CDR3 in DNA: TGTGCCACCAGCAGATCCGCCGGCAGAACTAATGAAAAACTGTTTTTT. It yields the protein CATSRSAGRTNEKLFF.

Details on this clonotype: One junction end disagrees with the germline gene, perhaps due to a read error. Here the CDR3 DNA reads TGCAGTGCTACCCCTTTACAGGGCGGGTCCTACGAGCAGAACTTC. This codes for CSATPLQGGSYEQNF. The rearrangement links TRBV20-1 to TRBJ2-7; D is perhaps TRBD1 (6 bases). Germline CDR1 and CDR2: DFQATT and SNEGSKA (reference sequence). The CDR3 extends over 15 amino acids.

The chain links TRBV27 to TRBJ2-7; unclear D gene. Trimming removed 4 bases from V and 1 base from J, with 11 bases in between. The CDR3 consists of 14 residues. The V gene's germline CDR1 is MNHEY and CDR2 SMNVEV (reference sequence). CDR3 nucleotides: TGTGCCAGCAGTTACGCACGAAATTCCTACGAGCAGTACTTC. Amino acid sequence: CASSYARNSYEQYF.

V and J are TRBV7-9 and TRBJ2-7; no reliable D call. V was shortened by 5 bases and J by 4 bases, with 9 bases between the two germline ends. There are 12 residues in the CDR3. The germline CDR1 and CDR2 sequences are SEHNR and FQNEAQ (reference sequence). The CDR3 nucleotides are TGTGCCAGCAGCCCAGCAGATTACGAGCAGTACTTC. The encoded protein is CASSPADYEQYF.

About this clonotype: A much larger clonotype is one base distant, so this may be a read error. The CDR3 region is CALNKRVTEAFF. The CDR3 nucleotides read TGTGCCTTGAACAAAAGGGTGACTGAAGCTTTCTTT. The J gene is TRBJ1-1, the V gene TRBV30; D not certain. CDR1 and CDR2 from the germline V gene are GTSNPN and SVGIG (reference sequence). CDR3 size: 12 residues. V was clipped by 7 bases and J by 5 bases, with 14 bases between them.

In this sample, this clonotype turned up many times. The CDR3 spells CASSVKPGTSVWTGELFF. The CDR3 nucleotides read TGTGCCAGCAGCGTAAAACCCGGGACTAGCGTTTGGACCGGGGAGCTGTTTTTT. V and J are TRBV9 and TRBJ2-2; 10 positions agree with TRBD2. Germline-derived CDR1 and CDR2 are SGDLS and YYNGEE. There are 18 residues in the CDR3. With V trimmed by 1 base and J by 5 bases, 11 bases remained unmatched.

The chain carries TRBV19 and TRBJ2-3, with TRBD1 matching 7 bases. This CDR3 contains 14 residues. Germline V gene data show CDR1 as LNHDA and CDR2 as SQIVND (reference sequence). V gave up 1 base and J gave up 8 bases; unmatched junction bases: 6. The DNA for the CDR3 is TGTGCCAGTAGTATAGCCCTGACAGGGCCTACGCAGTATTTT. Translation: CASSIALTGPTQYF.

This clonotype came up many times. The chain employs TRBV7-9 and TRBJ1-2; no definite D call. Germline V lookup: CDR1 SEHNR, CDR2 FQNEAQ (reference sequence). V was clipped by 2 bases and J by 6 bases, with 13 bases between them. The CDR3 consists of 14 residues. The CDR3 DNA reads as TGTGCCAGCAGCTTATTCGACGAAAGCCATGGCTACACCTTC. It translates to CASSLFDESHGYTF.

The rearrangement uses TRBV24-1 and TRBJ2-2, with D possibly being TRBD2 (5 bases). From germline, CDR1 is KGHDR and CDR2 SFDVKD. This CDR3 contains 17 residues. V was cut by 1 base and J by 7 bases, with 18 bases left in between. The CDR3 protein is CATSDFSRGSLGGELFF. DNA of the CDR3: TGTGCCACCAGTGATTTCTCCCGTGGGAGTCTCGGCGGGGAGCTGTTTTTT.

The CDR3 loop reads CASSPIPVYGYTF. The CDR3 DNA is TGTGCCAGCAGCCCCATACCCGTCTATGGCTACACCTTC. The rearrangement links TRBV7-2 to TRBJ1-2; no definite D call. The V end lost 5 bases, the J end lost 4 bases, and 11 bases lay between the germline ends. This CDR3 comprises 13 residues. CDR1 is SGHTA and CDR2 is FQGNSA in the germline V gene.

This chain uses TRBV15 with TRBJ1-2, with D uncertain. Germline CDR1 LNHNV, CDR2 YYDKDF (reference sequence). The CDR3 covers 16 residues. The ends were cut back, 0 bases at V and 3 bases at J, with 14 bases in the middle. The CDR3 reads CATSRDNGEIDYGYTF. The CDR3 bases are TGTGCCACCAGCAGAGATAACGGAGAAATCGACTATGGCTACACCTTC. Drawing the rest from reference TRBV15 and TRBJ1-2, the complete variable domain is DAMVIQNPRYQVTQFGKPVTLSCSQTLNHNVMYWYQQKSSQAPKLLFHYYDKDFNNEADTPDNFQSRRPNTSFCFLDIRSPGLGDTAMYLCATSRDNGEIDYGYTFGSGTRLTVV.

This clonotype appeared once. The chain links TRBV6-6 to TRBJ2-5; D unclear. V gave up 5 bases and J gave up 3 bases, with 10 bases separating them. This CDR3 region has 13 residues. Germline-derived CDR1 and CDR2 are MNHNY and SVGAGI (reference sequence). CDR3 loop: CASSPRWEETQYF. CDR3 nucleotides: TGTGCCAGCAGTCCCAGGTGGGAAGAGACCCAGTACTTC.

The chain employs TRBV9 and TRBJ2-7; 14 bases align to TRBD2. The germline CDR1 and CDR2 sequences are SGDLS and YYNGEE. CDR3 size: 16 residues. V shed 3 bases, J shed 1 base, and the junction held 3 bases outside the gene matches. DNA for the CDR3: TGTGCCAGCAGCGGACTAGCGGGAGGGGGGTCCTACGAGCAGTACTTC. Its protein is CASSGLAGGGSYEQYF. The entire variable domain, with the rest obtained from reference TRBV9 and TRBJ2-7, is as follows: DSGVTQTPKHLITATGQRVTLRCSPRSGDLSVYWYQQSLDQGLQFLIQYYNGEERAKGNILERFSAQQFPDLHSELNLSSLELGDSALYFCASSGLAGGGSYEQYFGPGTRLTVT.

CDR3 sequence: CSVASGANVLTF. The CDR3 DNA reads as TGCAGCGTTGCCTCTGGGGCCAACGTCCTGACTTTC. This rearrangement joins TRBV29-1 to TRBJ2-6; no clear D. CDR1 is SQVTM, CDR2 ANQGSEA, per germline. V was trimmed by 4 bases and J by 0 bases, leaving 1 base between them. The CDR3 is 12 residues long.

The CDR3 nucleotides are TGTGCCAGCAGGAACCGGGACAGGGCTAATGAAAAACTGTTTTTT. Protein product: CASRNRDRANEKLFF. The J gene is TRBJ1-4, the V gene TRBV2; TRBD1 matches at 9 bases. The CDR3 is 15 amino acids. Germline-derived CDR1 and CDR2 are SNHLY and FYNNEI. V trimming: 6 bases; J trimming: 3 bases; junction bases outside the gene matches: 5.

As DNA, the CDR3 is TGTGCCAGTAGTATCGGGGTTCAACAGCCCCAGCATTTT. It translates to CASSIGVQQPQHF. The V call is TRBV19, the J call TRBJ1-5; D is uncertain. V was pared by 3 bases and J by 7 bases, with 10 bases between. Germline values: CDR1 LNHDA, CDR2 SQIVND (reference sequence). The CDR3 runs to 13 residues. Full variable domain (outside the CDR3, taken from reference TRBV19 and TRBJ1-5): DGGITQSPKYLFRKEGQNVTLSCEQNLNHDAMYWYRQDPGQGLRLIYYSQIVNDFQKGDIAEGYSVSREKKESFPLTVTSAQKNPTAFYLCASSIGVQQPQHFGDGTRLSIL.

This clonotype was recorded at least ten times. V gene TRBV5-1 combines with J gene TRBJ2-5; maybe TRBD1 (6 bases). Trimming stripped 0 bases from V and 3 bases from J, with 15 bases between. The CDR3 length is 16 residues. CDR1 SGHRS and CDR2 YFSETQ come from the germline V gene. CDR3 sequence reads: CASSLGQGQPKETQYF. In DNA, the CDR3 is TGCGCCAGCAGCTTGGGGCAGGGACAACCCAAAGAGACCCAGTACTTC.

Notes on this clonotype: Compared with germline, one end of the junction differs, possibly owing to a read error. V usage is TRBV7-3 and J usage is TRBJ2-6, with TRBD1 as a possible D gene (5 bases). The germline gives CDR1 SGHTA, CDR2 FQGTGA. This CDR3 comprises 13 residues. The DNA for the CDR3 is TGTGCCAGCAGCTTACAAGGGGACAACGTCCTGACTTTC. Translated, it gives CASSLQGDNVLTF. Combining the CDR3 with reference TRBV7-3 and TRBJ2-6 gives the whole variable domain GAGVSQTPSNKVTEKGKYVELRCDPISGHTALYWYRQSLGQGPEFLIYFQGTGAADDSGLPNDRFFAVRPEGSVSTLKIQRTERGDSAVYLCASSLQGDNVLTFGAGSRLTVL.

The V call is TRBV14, the J call TRBJ1-1, with TRBD1 as a possible D gene (6 bases). V was pared by 5 bases and J by 2 bases, with 15 bases between. The CDR3 extends over 15 amino acids. Germline loops: CDR1 SGHDN, CDR2 FVKESK. The CDR3 region is CASSSGVGTNTEAFF. CDR3 in DNA: TGTGCCAGCAGCTCGGGGGTAGGGACAAACACTGAAGCTTTCTTT. The full variable domain, its missing parts supplied by reference TRBV14 and TRBJ1-1, is EAGVTQFPSHSVIEKGQTVTLRCDPISGHDNLYWYRRVMGKEIKFLLHFVKESKQDESGMPNNRFLAERTGGTYSTLKVQPAELEDSGVYFCASSSGVGTNTEAFFGQGTRLTVV.